The rows below give T cell receptor beta chains drawn from one sample of a study of CD8+CD57+ T cells in acquired aplastic anemia. One entry per CDR3 protein results from TCRdb running MiXCR on the reads. The repertoire includes around 200,000 distinct CDR3 sequences, roughly 65% of them detected once, and under 55% sits in the top ten. Sequencing was performed on sorted CD4+, CD8+, or CD8+CD57+ T cells (not recorded which) from PBMCs. These receptors were obtained from a human donor with aplastic anemia. Both conserved end residues are part of each CDR3.

TRBV11-2	TRBJ2-7	CASSLGQSSSYEQYF
TRBV4-1	TRBJ2-1	CASSQETSGLLSYNEQFF
TRBV7-6	TRBJ2-7	CASSRDSLGEQYF
TRBV6-1	TRBJ2-7	CASSGQHFEQYF
TRBV27	TRBJ2-7	CASSFYSSGEQYF
TRBV29-1	TRBJ2-1	CSVRGAGYNEQFF
TRBV11-2	TRBJ2-7	CASRKTSGGPREQYF
TRBV15	TRBJ2-7	CATSREDRFEQYF
TRBV7-7	TRBJ2-5	CASSKGRDQETQYF
TRBV20-1	TRBJ2-3	CSARWGASTDTQYF